Listed here are 9 T cell receptor beta chains from one sample, sequenced in a study of cytomegalovirus exposure and HLA in healthy donors. This PCR relied on a set of 60 Vbeta primers and 13 Jbeta primers. Produced via immunoSEQ multiplex PCR; TCRdb's table is partial and in-frame only. The sample records 150,000 to 200,000 clones, around 80% being singletons. The sample comprised PBMCs. The receptors derive from a man in his late teens or twenties in good health and CMV-seronegative.

The V call is TRBV4-2, the J call TRBJ2-3; no definite D call. The CDR3 loop spans 12 amino acids. Germline CDR1 and CDR2: LGHNA and YNFKEQ. The V gene lost 1 base and the J gene lost 9 bases, with 8 bases spanning the gap. CDR3 coding DNA: TGTGCCAGCAGCCAAGCAGGTGGAACGCAGTATTTT. Protein sequence: CASSQAGGTQYF.

The chain is built from TRBV7-9 and TRBJ2-3, with D possibly matching TRBD2 (6 bases). The CDR3 is made up of 18 amino acids. In germline, CDR1 is SEHNR, CDR2 FQNEAQ (reference sequence). The V gene lost 4 bases and the J gene lost 2 bases, with 22 bases spanning the gap. The CDR3 DNA is TGTGCCAGCAGCTCAAGCGGGTCTAGCGACCGGATCACAGATACGCAGTATTTT. Translated, it gives CASSSSGSSDRITDTQYF.

The chain couples TRBV7-2 to TRBJ2-2; 8 bases line up with TRBD1. V dropped 4 bases and J dropped 5; count of bases not matched to a gene: 12. Germline CDR1 reads SGHTA; CDR2 reads FQGNSA. The CDR3 has 17 amino acids. DNA of the CDR3: TGTGCCAGCAGCTCACGAAACCCCAGGACAGGGACCGGGGAGCTGTTTTTT. This gives the protein CASSSRNPRTGTGELFF.

The J gene is TRBJ2-1, the V gene TRBV2, with TRBD2 as a possible D gene (7 bases). The germline V gene has CDR1 SNHLY and CDR2 FYNNEI. V was clipped by 0 bases and J by 8 bases, with 20 bases between them. CDR3 size: 17 residues. CDR3 in DNA: TGTGCCAGCAGTGAAGCGTCGGGGGGCCGGGCGAGGGATGAGCAGTTCTTC. Residues: CASSEASGGRARDEQFF. Based on the CDR3 plus reference TRBV2 and TRBJ2-1, the full variable domain is EPEVTQTPSHQVTQMGQEVILRCVPISNHLYFYWYRQILGQKVEFLVSFYNNEISEKSEIFDDQFSVERPDGSNFTLKIRSTKLEDSAMYFCASSEASGGRARDEQFFGPGTRLTVL.

J is TRBJ1-6 and V is TRBV30; 7 nucleotides match TRBD1. In germline, CDR1 is GTSNPN, CDR2 SVGIG (reference sequence). The CDR3 is made up of 14 amino acids. Losses at the gene ends were 2 bases for V and 8 bases for J; bases not matched to a gene: 6. CDR3 sequence (DNA): TGTGCCTGGAGTATAAGACAGGGCGATTCACCCCTCCACTTT. Residues: CAWSIRQGDSPLHF.

In this sample, this clone turned up once. The rearrangement joins TRBV11-2 to TRBJ2-1; D might be TRBD2 (5 bases). The V end was cut by 1 base, the J end by 6 bases, with 13 bases between. Per the germline V gene, CDR1 is SGHAT and CDR2 is FQNNGV. The CDR3 contains 15 residues. The CDR3 loop is CASSLVGSQSNEQFF. The CDR3 coding sequence is TGTGCCAGCAGCTTAGTGGGGAGCCAGTCCAATGAGCAGTTCTTC.

This clone has a single count. V gene TRBV5-1 combines with J gene TRBJ2-1; maybe TRBD2 (7 bases). With 7 bases removed from V and 6 bases from J, the gap between germline ends came to 20 bases. The CDR3 runs 15 residues. The germline V gene has CDR1 SGHRS and CDR2 YFSETQ. CDR3 bases: TGCGCCAGCCAAAGGGGGGGCGGGAGAGTCAATGAGCAGTTCTTC. Translating gives CASQRGGGRVNEQFF.

The chain has TRBV15 and TRBJ1-2, with D perhaps TRBD1 (5 bases). This CDR3 region has 17 residues. Trimming left V 3 bases short and J 4 bases short, with 21 bases between. CDR1 and CDR2 from the germline V gene are LNHNV and YYDKDF (reference sequence). In DNA form, the CDR3 reads TGTGCCACCAGCAGGCCAGGGCGTACAAGAACGGGCTATGGCTACACCTTC. Translating it yields CATSRPGRTRTGYGYTF.

This chain uses TRBV5-4 with TRBJ2-5, with 7 bases that match TRBD1. Germline trimming cut 2 bases from V and 4 bases from J; bases unmatched to any gene: 5. Germline CDR1 SGHNT, CDR2 YYREEE (reference sequence). This CDR3 region has 14 residues. The CDR3 DNA reads as TGTGCCAGCAGCTTTGGCAGGGACAGAGAGACCCAGTACTTC. As protein: CASSFGRDRETQYF.